A selection of T cell receptor beta chains follows, all from one sample in a study of regulatory T cells in long-lasting Graves disease. TCRdb passed the multiplex PCR reads through MiXCR, listing each CDR3 protein once. In the table there are approximately 290,000 distinct CDR3 sequences, around 23% of which are singletons. Here the sequenced sample was peripheral blood mononuclear cells (PBMCs), taken when the disease was refractory, from a patient treated with antithyroid drugs. All receptors come from a female donor with Graves disease. Each CDR3 is given with its conserved first and last residue. A D gene is named only where the DNA matches it firmly. Expanded clones are given a class, and other clones once, few, many or no size at all.

V	size	length	J	D	CDR3	DNA
TRBV2	many	14	TRBJ2-7	-	CASALGSLLYEQYF	TGTGCCAGCGCTTTGGGTTCCCTCCTCTACGAGCAGTACTTC
TRBV19	-	16	TRBJ2-1	-	CASSPHRLDGPPGQFF	TGTGCCAGTAGTCCTCACCGACTAGACGGGCCTCCGGGGCAGTTCTTC
TRBV28	-	13	TRBJ2-4	-	CASIGGGRGIQYF	TGTGCCAGCATTGGAGGAGGCCGGGGCATTCAGTACTTC
TRBV10-3	-	15	TRBJ2-7	-	CAISRDTGHSYEQYF	TGTGCCATCAGTCGCGATACAGGGCACTCCTACGAGCAGTACTTC
TRBV28	many	14	TRBJ1-2	TRBD1	CASRRQGLNYGYTF	TGTGCCAGCAGAAGACAGGGACTAAACTATGGCTACACCTTC
TRBV28	many	17	TRBJ2-2	TRBD2	CASSLWRLAGGPGELFF	TGTGCCAGCAGTTTATGGCGACTAGCGGGAGGGCCCGGGGAGCTGTTTTTT
TRBV6-5	many	15	TRBJ2-5	TRBD1	CASSYGQGADETQYF	TGTGCCAGCAGTTACGGACAGGGGGCTGATGAGACCCAGTACTTC
TRBV7-2	few	14	TRBJ2-2	-	CASSSRANTGELFF	TGTGCCAGCAGCTCCAGGGCTAACACCGGGGAGCTGTTTTTT
TRBV7-2	many	14	TRBJ1-2	TRBD1	CASSTGQGVYGYTF	TGTGCCAGCAGCACTGGACAGGGGGTGTATGGCTACACCTTC
TRBV28	-	15	TRBJ2-3	-	CASTRRGGGTDTQYF	TGTGCCAGCACCCGACGGGGCGGAGGCACAGATACGCAGTATTTT
TRBV10-2	few	15	TRBJ2-7	TRBD2	CASRKIAGEGYEQYF	TGCGCCAGCAGAAAAATAGCGGGAGAGGGCTACGAGCAGTACTTC
TRBV28	many	17	TRBJ1-5	-	CASTLLSRRYGNQPQHF	TGTGCCAGCACCCTTCTTAGCCGCAGGTATGGCAATCAGCCCCAGCATTTT
TRBV28	many	15	TRBJ2-5	-	CASSSQDGDQETQYF	TGTGCCAGCAGTTCCCAGGACGGGGACCAAGAGACCCAGTACTTC
TRBV3-1	-	15	TRBJ1-4	TRBD1	CASGTGRIGSEKLFF	TGTGCCAGCGGGACAGGGAGGATTGGAAGTGAAAAACTGTTTTTT